This T cell receptor (beta chain) was captured by sequencing in a study of cytomegalovirus exposure and HLA in healthy donors. PCR employed 60 Vbeta and 13 Jbeta primers. Here immunoSEQ multiplex PCR was the method, and the copy in TCRdb shows in-frame clones only, minus some. This sample has about 150,000 clones, with about three quarters found just once. Germline loops: CDR1 MNHEY, CDR2 SMNVEV (reference sequence). Deletions cut 1 base from V and 5 bases from J, with 12 bases between. The CDR3 consists of 14 residues. The origin of this receptor is a male donor in good health and CMV-seronegative. The sequencing input was PBMCs. The gene calls are TRBV27 and TRBJ2-7, with a possible D match to TRBD1 (5 bases). The CDR3: CASSLWSGIDEQYF. CDR3 in DNA: TGTGCCAGCAGTTTATGGTCAGGGATCGACGAGCAGTACTTC.